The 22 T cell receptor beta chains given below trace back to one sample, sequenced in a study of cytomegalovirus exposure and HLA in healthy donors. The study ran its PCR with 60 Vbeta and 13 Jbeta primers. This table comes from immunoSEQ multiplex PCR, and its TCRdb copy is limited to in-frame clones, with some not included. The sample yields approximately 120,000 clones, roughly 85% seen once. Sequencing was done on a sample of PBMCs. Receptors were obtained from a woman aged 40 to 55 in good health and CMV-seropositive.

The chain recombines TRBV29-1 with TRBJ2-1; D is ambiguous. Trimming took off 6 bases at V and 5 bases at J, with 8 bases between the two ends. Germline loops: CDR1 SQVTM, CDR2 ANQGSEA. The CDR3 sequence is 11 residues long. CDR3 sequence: CSVSHHNEQFF. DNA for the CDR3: TGCAGCGTGAGTCATCACAATGAGCAGTTCTTC.

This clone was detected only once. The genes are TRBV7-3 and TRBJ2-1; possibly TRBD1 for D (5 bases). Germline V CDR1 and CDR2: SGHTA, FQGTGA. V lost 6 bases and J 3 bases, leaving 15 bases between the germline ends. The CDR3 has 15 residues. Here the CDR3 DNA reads TGTGCCAGCAGACTACAGGATCCCTTCTACAATGAGCAGTTCTTC. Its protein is CASRLQDPFYNEQFF.

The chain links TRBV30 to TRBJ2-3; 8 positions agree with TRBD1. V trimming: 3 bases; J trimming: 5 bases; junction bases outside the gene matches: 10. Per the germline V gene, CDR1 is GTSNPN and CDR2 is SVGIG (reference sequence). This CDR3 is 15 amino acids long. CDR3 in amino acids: CAWRPDRVIKDTQYF. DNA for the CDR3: TGTGCCTGGAGGCCGGACAGGGTAATTAAAGATACGCAGTATTTT.

CDR3 sequence (DNA): TGTGCCAGCAGTTCCCCGGGACAGGGGTCCCACGAGCAGTACTTC. It yields the protein CASSSPGQGSHEQYF. The chain couples TRBV28 to TRBJ2-7, with 10 positions matching TRBD1. V was clipped by 4 bases and J by 5 bases; unmatched bases: 8. The CDR3 contains 15 residues. Germline V CDR1 and CDR2: MDHEN, SYDVKM.

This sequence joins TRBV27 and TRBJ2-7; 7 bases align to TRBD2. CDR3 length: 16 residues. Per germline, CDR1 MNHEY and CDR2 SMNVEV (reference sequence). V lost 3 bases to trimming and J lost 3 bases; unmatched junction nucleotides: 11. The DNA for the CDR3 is TGTGCCAGCAGTTTCGGCTCGGGAGGACACAACTACGAGCAGTACTTC. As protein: CASSFGSGGHNYEQYF.

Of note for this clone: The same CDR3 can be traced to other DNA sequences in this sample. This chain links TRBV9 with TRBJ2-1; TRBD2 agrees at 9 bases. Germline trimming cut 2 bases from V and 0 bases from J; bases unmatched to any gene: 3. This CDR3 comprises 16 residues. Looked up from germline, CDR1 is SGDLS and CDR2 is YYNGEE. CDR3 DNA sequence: TGTGCCAGCAGCGTCTCTAGCGGGGACTCCTACAATGAGCAGTTCTTC. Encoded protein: CASSVSSGDSYNEQFF.

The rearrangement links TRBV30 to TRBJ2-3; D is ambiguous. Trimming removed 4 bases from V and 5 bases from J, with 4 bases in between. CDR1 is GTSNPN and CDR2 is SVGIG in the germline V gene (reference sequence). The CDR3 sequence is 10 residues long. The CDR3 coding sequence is TGTGCCTGGACAGGAGATACGCAGTATTTT. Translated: CAWTGDTQYF. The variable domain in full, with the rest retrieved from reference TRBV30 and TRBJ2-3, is SQTIHQWPATLVQPVGSPLSLECTVEGTSNPNLYWYRQAAGRGLQLLFYSVGIGQISSEVPQNLSASRPQDRQFILSSKKLLLSDSGFYLCAWTGDTQYFGPGTRLTVL.

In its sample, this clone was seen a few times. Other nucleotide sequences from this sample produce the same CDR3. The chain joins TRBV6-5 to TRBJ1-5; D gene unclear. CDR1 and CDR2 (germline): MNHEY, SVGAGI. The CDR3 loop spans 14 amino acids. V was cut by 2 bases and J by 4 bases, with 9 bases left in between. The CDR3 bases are TGTGCCAGCAGTTACGGAGGGTCTAATCAGCCCCAGCATTTT. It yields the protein CASSYGGSNQPQHF.

CDR3 loop: CASSLDRVQGYTF. In DNA, the CDR3 is TGCGCCAGCAGCTTGGACAGGGTTCAGGGCTACACCTTC. The chain joins TRBV5-1 to TRBJ1-2; D possibly corresponds to TRBD1 (6 bases). V lost 0 bases to trimming and J lost 8 bases, with 11 bases between them. CDR1 and CDR2 from the germline V gene are SGHRS and YFSETQ. There are 13 residues in the CDR3.

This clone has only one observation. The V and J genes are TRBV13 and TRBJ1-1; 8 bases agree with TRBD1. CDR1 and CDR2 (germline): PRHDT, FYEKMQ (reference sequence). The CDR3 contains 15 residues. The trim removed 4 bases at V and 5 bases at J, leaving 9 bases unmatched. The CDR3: CASSSDRGRLTEAFF. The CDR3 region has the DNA TGTGCCAGCAGCTCCGACAGGGGAAGGTTGACTGAAGCTTTCTTT.

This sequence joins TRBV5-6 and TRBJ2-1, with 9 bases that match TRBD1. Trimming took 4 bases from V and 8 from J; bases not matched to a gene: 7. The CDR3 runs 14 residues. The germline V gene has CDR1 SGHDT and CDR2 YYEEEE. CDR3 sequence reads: CASSRPGQGDEQFF. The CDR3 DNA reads TGTGCCAGCAGCAGACCGGGACAGGGCGATGAGCAGTTCTTC.

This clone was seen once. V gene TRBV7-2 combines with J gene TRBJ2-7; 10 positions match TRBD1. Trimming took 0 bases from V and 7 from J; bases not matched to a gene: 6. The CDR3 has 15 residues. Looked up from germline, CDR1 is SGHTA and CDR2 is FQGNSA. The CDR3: CASSLASGQGQEQYF. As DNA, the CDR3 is TGTGCCAGCAGCTTAGCGTCGGGACAGGGGCAGGAGCAGTACTTC.

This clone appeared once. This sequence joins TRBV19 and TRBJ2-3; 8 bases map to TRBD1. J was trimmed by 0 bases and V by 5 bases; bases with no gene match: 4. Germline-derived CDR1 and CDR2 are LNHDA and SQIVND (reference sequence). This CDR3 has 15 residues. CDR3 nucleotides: TGTGCCAGTAGTCCACAGGGGGTGAGCACAGATACGCAGTATTTT. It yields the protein CASSPQGVSTDTQYF.

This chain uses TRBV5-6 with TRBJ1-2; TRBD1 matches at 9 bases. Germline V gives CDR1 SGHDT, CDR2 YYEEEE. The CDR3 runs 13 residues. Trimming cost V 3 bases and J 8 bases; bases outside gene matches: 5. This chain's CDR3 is CASSYGQGRGYTF. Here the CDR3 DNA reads TGTGCCAGCAGCTACGGACAGGGGCGGGGCTACACCTTC.

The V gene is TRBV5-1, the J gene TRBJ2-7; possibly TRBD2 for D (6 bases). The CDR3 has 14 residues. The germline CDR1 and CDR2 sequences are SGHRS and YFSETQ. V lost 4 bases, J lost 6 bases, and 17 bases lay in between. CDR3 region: CASSPGLDLREQYF. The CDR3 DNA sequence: TGCGCCAGCAGCCCGGGACTTGACCTCCGCGAGCAGTACTTC.

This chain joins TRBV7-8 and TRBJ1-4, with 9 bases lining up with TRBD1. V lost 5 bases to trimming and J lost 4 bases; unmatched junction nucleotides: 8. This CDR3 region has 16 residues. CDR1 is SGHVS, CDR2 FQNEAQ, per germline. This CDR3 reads CASSVNRGPVNEKLFF. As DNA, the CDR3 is TGTGCCAGCAGCGTCAACAGGGGGCCGGTTAATGAAAAACTGTTTTTT.

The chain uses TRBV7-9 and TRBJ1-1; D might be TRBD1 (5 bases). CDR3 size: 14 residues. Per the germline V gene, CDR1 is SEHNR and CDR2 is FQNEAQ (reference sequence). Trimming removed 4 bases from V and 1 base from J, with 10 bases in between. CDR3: CASSSGGRNTEAFF. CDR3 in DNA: TGTGCCAGCAGCTCCGGGGGGAGGAACACTGAAGCTTTCTTT.

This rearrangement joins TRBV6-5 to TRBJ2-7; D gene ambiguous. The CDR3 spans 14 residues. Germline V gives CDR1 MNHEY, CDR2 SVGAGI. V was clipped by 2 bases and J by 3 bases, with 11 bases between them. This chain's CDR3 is CASSYLGQFYEQYF. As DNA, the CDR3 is TGTGCCAGCAGTTACCTGGGCCAGTTCTACGAGCAGTACTTC.

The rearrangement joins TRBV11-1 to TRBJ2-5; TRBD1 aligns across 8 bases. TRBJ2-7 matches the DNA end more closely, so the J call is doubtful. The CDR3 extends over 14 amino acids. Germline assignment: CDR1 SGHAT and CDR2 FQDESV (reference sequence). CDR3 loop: CASSKDRVAYEQYF. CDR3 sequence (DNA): TGTGCCAGCAGCAAGGACAGGGTAGCCTACGAGCAGTACTTC.

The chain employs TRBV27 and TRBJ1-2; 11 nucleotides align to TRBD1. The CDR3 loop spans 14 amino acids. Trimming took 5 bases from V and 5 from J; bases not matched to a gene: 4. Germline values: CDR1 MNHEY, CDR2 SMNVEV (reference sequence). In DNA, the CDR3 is TGTGCCAGCAGTAGGACAGGGGGCCAGTATGGCTACACCTTC. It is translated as CASSRTGGQYGYTF.

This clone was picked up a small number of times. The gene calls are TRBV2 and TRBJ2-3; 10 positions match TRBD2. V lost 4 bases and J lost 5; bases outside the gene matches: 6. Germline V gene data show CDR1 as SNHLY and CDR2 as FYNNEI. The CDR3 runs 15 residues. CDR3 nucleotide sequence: TGTGCCAGCAGTGGCCTAGCGGGAGTAGGAGATACGCAGTATTTT. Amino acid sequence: CASSGLAGVGDTQYF.

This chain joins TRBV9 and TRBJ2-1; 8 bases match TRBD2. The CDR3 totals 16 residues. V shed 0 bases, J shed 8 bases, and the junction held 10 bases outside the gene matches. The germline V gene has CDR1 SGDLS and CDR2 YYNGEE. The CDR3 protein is CASSVVPAGVTDEQFF. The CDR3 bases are TGTGCCAGCAGCGTAGTGCCAGCGGGAGTCACAGATGAGCAGTTCTTC. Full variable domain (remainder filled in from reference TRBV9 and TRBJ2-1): DSGVTQTPKHLITATGQRVTLRCSPRSGDLSVYWYQQSLDQGLQFLIQYYNGEERAKGNILERFSAQQFPDLHSELNLSSLELGDSALYFCASSVVPAGVTDEQFFGPGTRLTVL.